The subject of this entry is one T cell receptor (beta chain). Its antigen is still unknown. This record comes from a study of T cell responses to AZD1222 COVID-19 vaccine. Study-wide background: Both about-4-week and about-12-week second-dose recipients were combined.

Points from the study as a whole: Repertoire sampling occurred only after the peak T cell response. Donors skewed white British and female; clonal diversity was possibly underestimated. Nearly half of spike-specific TCRs reportedly target variant regions that are unmutated in the B.1.351 and B.1.1.7 variants.

J lost 4 bases, V lost 0 bases, and 11 bases had no gene match. Germline V lookup: CDR1 LGHDT, CDR2 YNNKEL (reference sequence). The length of the CDR3 is 18 residues. The protocol was immunoSEQ multiplex PCR, while the TCRdb copy is restricted to in-frame clones and leaves out a portion. The sample includes about 130,000 clones, nearly 95% seen only once; the top ten take about 0.91%. The chain employs TRBV3-1 (or the pseudogene TRBV3-2) and TRBJ1-3; 8 bases are a match to TRBD1. Sequencing was performed on peripheral blood, taken on day 0 of AZD1222 vaccination. This clonotype was sampled from an adult in good health. CDR3 sequence: CASSQDLPSGGWGNTIYF. In DNA form, the CDR3 reads TGTGCCAGCAGCCAAGACCTCCCGTCAGGGGGCTGGGGAAACACCATATATTTT.